Given below is one T cell receptor beta chain in context. The antigen this receptor binds is unknown. No clone much larger than this one lies a single base away; base qualities are absent. This entry belongs to a study of blood T cell repertoires in COVID-19 (dated by TCRdb to between 2020 and 2021). Regarding the study in general: The collaborator samples originated in the United States, Italy and Spain and spanned the acute and convalescent phases of COVID-19. The material from the prospective study consisted of cDNA or gDNA derived from T cells, B-cell-depleted T cells, or PBMCs. Subjects who had been exposed to COVID-19, were actively infected with it, or had recovered from it provided the deeply sampled blood TCRbeta repertoires that made up the dataset. HLA class I and class II types, where available, came from metadata supplied by the sample provider rather than from assay-based typing. Sample metadata almost always included a de-identified subject ID, COVID-19 status, age in years and sex. The repertoires were released in a freely available public database meant as a resource for research on the immune response to SARS-CoV-2. The samples were drawn from two sources: the first 160 participants of the ongoing ImmuneRACE study, and 1,000 to 1,500 subjects contributed by 6 global collaborators. Study-wide conclusions, independent of this receptor: The amount of clinical and demographic metadata varied by source and participant and was provided uncurated.

TCRbeta CDR3 regions were amplified from genomic DNA using the immunoSEQ Assay, a bias-controlled multiplex PCR. The published analysis was carried out like this. The number of nucleated cells in each sample was estimated by amplification of reference gene primers within the assay. To quantify the absolute abundance of each unique TCRbeta CDR3 rearrangement, sequence reads were collapsed and filtered. For each sample, productive Simpson clonality was calculated by taking the square root of Simpson's diversity index across productive rearrangements. TCRdb mirrors the immuneACCESS table, restricted to in-frame sequences. Some clones are absent from its copies; in checked studies, under half trace to an unresolved V gene, and the reason for the others is unknown. V and J calls and clone size come straight from that table; D and trimming were deduced from the DNA. The sample contains about 180,000 clones, less than 85% of them found a single time. The ten largest clones take up under 12% of the sample.

Counted from cysteine to phenylalanine, this CDR3 has 14 amino acids. The read is trimmed to its CDR3 DNA, 42 bases read in frame from base 1. CDR1 is given as SGHDT and CDR2 as YYEEEE, both from the germline V gene. V is shortened by 0 bases, J by 0 bases, and the region joining them spans 6 bases. Collaborating institutions collected whole blood in K2EDTA tubes following their own protocols. Collaborator samples were shipped for TCRbeta analysis as frozen whole blood, isolated PBMCs, or DNA extracted from either sample type. This sequence was found in a woman older than 75 with active or convalescent COVID-19. The sample consisted of peripheral blood. The chain employs TRBV5-6 and TRBJ1-1; no D segment can be confidently identified. This receptor has the CDR3 CASSLGLLNTEAFF. The bases read TGTGCCAGCAGCTTGGGACTCCTGAACACTGAAGCTTTCTTT. The full variable domain, with segments outside the CDR3 supplied by the reference TRBV5-6 and TRBJ1-1 proteins, appears as DAGVTQSPTHLIKTRGQQVTLRCSPKSGHDTVSWYQQALGQGPQFIFQYYEEEERQRGNFPDRFSGHQFPNYSSELNVNALLLGDSALYLCASSLGLLNTEAFFGQGTRLTVV.